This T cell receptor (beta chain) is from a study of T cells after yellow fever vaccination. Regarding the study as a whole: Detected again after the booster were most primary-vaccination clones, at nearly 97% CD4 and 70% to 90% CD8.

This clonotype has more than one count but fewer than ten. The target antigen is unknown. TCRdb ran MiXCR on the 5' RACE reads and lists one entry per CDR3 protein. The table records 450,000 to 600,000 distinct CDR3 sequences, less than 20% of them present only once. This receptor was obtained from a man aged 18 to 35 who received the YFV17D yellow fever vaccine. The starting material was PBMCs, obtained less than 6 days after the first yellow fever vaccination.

The CDR3 loop reads CASSHDRGRTDTQYF. In DNA, the CDR3 is TGTGCCAGCAGCCATGACAGGGGGCGGACAGATACGCAGTATTTT. This sequence joins TRBV28 and TRBJ2-3, with 10 bases matching TRBD1. J lost 3 bases, V lost 6 bases, and 6 bases had no gene match. The CDR3 sequence is 15 residues long. Germline V CDR1 and CDR2: MDHEN, SYDVKM.